The 29 T cell receptor beta chains presented below share a single source sample, sequenced in a study of human T cells and chemical hapten exposure. Time point described: patch test 2, 6 weeks after DPC sensitization. The sample's treatment: therapeutic diphenylcyclopropenone sensitization with weekly scalp DPC. TCRdb processed the RACE reads anew with MiXCR; each CDR3 protein has one entry. The sample consists of under 450,000 distinct CDR3 sequences, 6% to 7% of them appearing once. Sequencing was performed on whole blood, taken in connection with sensitization to the hapten diphenylcyclopropenone (DPC). The receptors shown here come from a woman aged 18-29 years with alopecia areata. Some clones in this sample may be carry-over from other donors' samples.

This clonotype showed up just a few times. The rearrangement uses TRBV25-1 and TRBJ2-7, with a tentative D call TRBD2 (6 bases). The CDR3 has 14 residues. Germline lookup yields CDR1 MGHDK and CDR2 SYGVNS. Between the trimmed V and J ends, which lost 2 bases and 4 bases, there was a span of 12 bases. CDR3 protein: CASSETGAGYEQYF. The CDR3 DNA follows: TGTGCCAGCAGTGAAACGGGAGCTGGGTACGAGCAGTACTTC.

In this sample, this clonotype turned up a few times. This sequence joins TRBV6-5 and TRBJ1-4, with D hard to call. V was shortened by 2 bases and J by 6 bases, with 10 bases between the two germline ends. The CDR3 extends over 14 amino acids. Germline CDR1 is MNHEY and CDR2 is SVGAGI. CDR3 sequence reads: CASSYRPRDEKLFF. The CDR3 DNA reads TGTGCCAGCAGTTACCGGCCCCGGGATGAAAAACTGTTTTTT.

The table lists this clonotype with a few counts. The chain is built from TRBV11-1 and TRBJ2-5; TRBD2 matches 7 bases. Germline-derived CDR1 and CDR2 are SGHAT and FQDESV (reference sequence). The CDR3 is 13 residues long. J gave up 1 base and V 8 bases, and 4 bases lay outside the gene matches. The CDR3 DNA follows: TGTGCCAGCGGGGGAGGGGTCCAAGAGACCCAGTACTTC. It specifies CASGGGVQETQYF. Filled out from reference TRBV11-1 and TRBJ2-5, the complete variable domain reads EAEVAQSPRYKITEKSQAVAFWCDPISGHATLYWYRQILGQGPELLVQFQDESVVDDSQLPKDRFSAERLKGVDSTLKIQPAELGDSAMYLCASGGGVQETQYFGPGTRLLVL.

This clonotype has ten or more counts. The gene calls are TRBV12-5 and TRBJ1-2, with a weak D call TRBD1 (5 bases). Germline-derived CDR1 and CDR2 are LGHNT and FRNRAP. The germline V and J ends were trimmed by 7 bases and 4 bases, with 13 bases remaining between them. The CDR3 contains 13 residues. CDR3 nucleotide sequence: TGTGCTAGTGTTCCCTCGGGGACCTATGGCTACACCTTC. Encoded protein: CASVPSGTYGYTF.

In its sample, this clonotype was seen a few times. The chain is built from TRBV20-1 and TRBJ2-3, with 7 positions matching TRBD2. Germline values: CDR1 DFQATT, CDR2 SNEGSKA (reference sequence). With 6 bases clipped from V and 4 bases from J, the junction kept 7 bases outside the gene matches. The CDR3 is 13 residues long. CDR3 DNA sequence: TGCAGTGCCGATCAGGCGGGGGCAGATACGCAGTATTTT. This translates into CSADQAGADTQYF.

In its sample, this clonotype was seen a few times. The chain has TRBV15 and TRBJ2-7, with D perhaps given as TRBD1 or TRBD2 (5 bases each). The CDR3 sequence is 16 residues long. Per germline, CDR1 LNHNV and CDR2 YYDKDF (reference sequence). V was clipped by 0 bases and J by 1 base, with 13 bases between them. The CDR3 nucleotides are TGTGCCACCAGCAGAGACGGGGACCTGGGGTCCTACGAGCAGTACTTC. The encoded protein is CATSRDGDLGSYEQYF.

This clonotype has only a few counts. The chain recombines TRBV4-3 with TRBJ2-1; possible D gene TRBD2, 5 bases. V was trimmed by 0 bases and J by 7 bases, leaving 7 bases between them. The length of the CDR3 is 13 residues. CDR1 LGHNA and CDR2 YSLEER come from the germline V gene. CDR3 loop: CASSQEAENEQFF. In DNA form, the CDR3 reads TGCGCCAGCAGCCAAGAAGCGGAAAATGAGCAGTTCTTC.

This clonotype showed up just a few times. The chain joins TRBV5-4 to TRBJ2-5, with a weak D call TRBD1 (5 bases). Germline loops: CDR1 SGHNT, CDR2 YYREEE (reference sequence). The CDR3 loop spans 13 amino acids. V dropped 2 bases and J dropped 5 bases, with 10 bases sitting between them. The CDR3 region is CASSFAGMETQYF. CDR3 sequence (DNA): TGTGCCAGCAGCTTCGCAGGGATGGAGACCCAGTACTTC. The full variable domain, rest sourced from reference TRBV5-4 and TRBJ2-5, is ETGVTQSPTHLIKTRGQQVTLRCSSQSGHNTVSWYQQALGQGPQFIFQYYREEENGRGNFPPRFSGLQFPNYSSELNVNALELDDSALYLCASSFAGMETQYFGPGTRLLVL.

This chain's CDR3 is CASSRQPLADTQYF. CDR3 coding DNA: TGTGCCAGCAGCCGACAGCCACTAGCAGATACGCAGTATTTT. The genes are TRBV7-2 and TRBJ2-3; TRBD1 or TRBD2 may be the D gene (5 bases each). The CDR3 has 14 amino acids. Per the germline V gene, CDR1 is SGHTA and CDR2 is FQGNSA. Trimming removed 5 bases at V and 4 bases at J, with 13 bases between.

This clonotype was seen at least ten times. The rearrangement uses TRBV9 and TRBJ2-5; 10 positions match TRBD2. CDR3 size: 15 residues. Germline V gives CDR1 SGDLS, CDR2 YYNGEE. V shed 2 bases, J shed 3 bases, and the junction held 4 bases outside the gene matches. The chain's CDR3 is CASSVGSGGEETQYF. Written as DNA, the CDR3 is TGTGCCAGCAGCGTGGGCAGCGGGGGGGAAGAGACCCAGTACTTC.

For the CDR3, the DNA is TGCAGTGTTCGGGCAGGGGCTGCAAGCGAGCAGTACTTC. Translating it yields CSVRAGAASEQYF. This chain joins TRBV20-1 and TRBJ2-7, with D perhaps TRBD1 (6 bases). This CDR3 contains 13 residues. Germline loops: CDR1 DFQATT, CDR2 SNEGSKA (reference sequence). Trimming took off 7 bases at V and 6 bases at J, with 19 bases between the two ends.

In its sample, this clonotype was seen many times. The chain combines TRBV12-3 or TRBV12-4 with TRBJ2-3; tentatively, D is TRBD1 (6 bases). The CDR3 has 16 residues. V lost 5 bases and J 0 bases, leaving 15 bases between the germline ends. CDR3 sequence (DNA): TGTGCCAGCAGTCCCCACGAACAGGGAAGCACAGATACGCAGTATTTT. Translation gives CASSPHEQGSTDTQYF.

There are many counts of this clonotype. The gene calls are TRBV6-5 and TRBJ1-2; TRBD1 might be the D (6 bases). With 7 bases removed from V and 11 bases from J, the gap between germline ends came to 17 bases. The length of the CDR3 is 12 residues. Germline V gene data show CDR1 as MNHEY and CDR2 as SVGAGI. CDR3 nucleotides: TGTGCCAGCACGGCGGGGGGCCCCCTATACACCTTC. Translated: CASTAGGPLYTF.

The chain recombines TRBV28 with TRBJ1-1; 9 bases are shared with TRBD1. Germline V lookup: CDR1 MDHEN, CDR2 SYDVKM. The CDR3 consists of 12 residues. V gave up 7 bases and J gave up 10 bases; unmatched junction bases: 7. Here the CDR3 DNA reads TGTGCCAGCACCTACAGGGGGCGCGGAGCTTTCTTT. Translating gives CASTYRGRGAFF.

The J gene is TRBJ1-1, the V gene TRBV6-2 or TRBV6-3, with D unresolved. Per germline, CDR1 MNHEY and CDR2 SVGEGT. This CDR3 has 13 amino acids. Deletions cut 2 bases from V and 0 bases from J, with 4 bases between. The CDR3 reads CASSYEVNTEAFF. Here the CDR3 DNA reads TGTGCCAGCAGTTACGAGGTGAACACTGAAGCTTTCTTT.

This clonotype showed up many times. This chain joins TRBV21-1 and TRBJ1-1; TRBD1 was called by the table and not checked on the DNA. TRBV21-1 is marked as a pseudogene. The CDR3 consists of 16 residues. The chain's CDR3 is CASSKAGQGFRTEAFF. The CDR3 DNA sequence: TGTGCCAGCAGCAAAGCCGGACAGGGGTTTCGTACTGAAGCTTTCTTT.

The gene calls are TRBV6-2 or TRBV6-3 and TRBJ2-7; 11 nucleotides line up with TRBD1. V gave up 4 bases and J gave up 5 bases; unmatched junction bases: 7. Germline V CDR1 and CDR2: MNHEY, SVGEGT. This CDR3 region has 15 residues. The CDR3 here is CASSSGQGATHEQYF. Here the CDR3 DNA reads TGTGCCAGCAGTTCTGGACAGGGGGCGACCCACGAGCAGTACTTC.

Ten or more counts support this clonotype. At one of its ends the junction is not consistent with the germline gene, which may arise from a read error. The V call is TRBV20-1, the J call TRBJ1-5, with D possibly TRBD1 on 6 matching bases. Germline CDR1 and CDR2: DFQATT and SNEGSKA (reference sequence). The CDR3 has 14 amino acids. In DNA form, the CDR3 reads TGCAGTGCCAGAGGGTTGGGGGCGAGTCAGCCCCAGCATTTT. Translated: CSARGLGASQPQHF.

The chain combines TRBV10-3 with TRBJ2-3; 10 bases agree with TRBD2. J was trimmed by 0 bases and V by 10 bases; bases with no gene match: 7. Germline values: CDR1 ENHRY, CDR2 SYGVKD. The CDR3 totals 15 residues. The CDR3 is CATQLAGISTDTQYF. The CDR3, as DNA: TGTGCCACCCAACTAGCGGGGATCAGCACAGATACGCAGTATTTT.

The genes are TRBV6-5 and TRBJ1-1, with 10 bases matching TRBD1. The CDR3 sequence is 15 residues long. CDR1 MNHEY and CDR2 SVGAGI come from the germline V gene. Losses at the gene ends were 4 bases for V and 7 bases for J; bases not matched to a gene: 9. As DNA, the CDR3 is TGTGCCAGCAGTTCCGCGGACAGGGGGACCCTTGAAGCTTTCTTT. It translates to CASSSADRGTLEAFF.

This clonotype has a handful of counts. This chain joins TRBV7-2 and TRBJ2-3; D possibly matches TRBD1 or TRBD2 (5 bases each). Trimming pared 4 bases from V and 4 bases from J, leaving 15 bases between. Germline V gene sequence: CDR1 SGHTA, CDR2 FQGNSA. The CDR3 loop spans 15 amino acids. This CDR3 reads CASSSAPVGADTQYF. The CDR3 bases are TGTGCCAGCAGCTCGGCACCCGTGGGGGCAGATACGCAGTATTTT.

This clonotype occurred many times. Here the CDR3 reads CASSYEYSFNYGYTF. Here the CDR3 DNA reads TGTGCCAGCAGTTATGAGTACAGCTTTAACTATGGCTACACCTTC. The chain joins TRBV6-5 to TRBJ1-2; D not certain. This CDR3 region has 15 residues. CDR1 and CDR2 from the germline V gene are MNHEY and SVGAGI. Trimming stripped 3 bases from V and 1 base from J, with 12 bases between.

The V and J genes are TRBV28 and TRBJ2-3, with a possible D match to TRBD2 (7 bases). The V end lost 5 bases, the J end lost 1 base, and 13 bases lay between the germline ends. Germline V gene lookup returns CDR1 MDHEN and CDR2 SYDVKM. The CDR3 consists of 15 residues. CDR3 amino acids: CASSQLGGRTDTQYF. CDR3 sequence (DNA): TGTGCCAGCAGTCAGCTGGGGGGGCGCACAGATACGCAGTATTTT.

This clonotype was picked up many times. The chain recombines TRBV2 with TRBJ1-5; D is possibly TRBD1 (6 bases). Germline V gene sequence: CDR1 SNHLY, CDR2 FYNNEI. This CDR3 contains 17 residues. V shed 2 bases and J shed 0 bases, with 14 bases lying between them. CDR3 nucleotide sequence: TGTGCCAGCAGTGAAAGGGGGGGGTTTTATAGCAATCAGCCCCAGCATTTT. Residues: CASSERGGFYSNQPQHF.

The chain employs TRBV28 and TRBJ1-3, with D tentatively TRBD1 (6 bases). The germline CDR1 and CDR2 sequences are MDHEN and SYDVKM. This CDR3 spans 15 amino acids. The ends were cut back, 6 bases at V and 0 bases at J, with 12 bases in the middle. DNA of the CDR3: TGTGCCAGCAGCCCGGACAGCCACTCTGGAAACACCATATATTTT. As protein: CASSPDSHSGNTIYF.

Only a few counts were recorded for this clonotype. The chain couples TRBV6-2 or TRBV6-3 to TRBJ1-5; no clear D gene. The germline gives CDR1 MNHEY, CDR2 SVGEGT. The CDR3 has 14 amino acids. The V and J ends lost 0 bases and 0 bases respectively, with 3 bases between them. The CDR3 reads CASSYSISNQPQHF. The CDR3 DNA reads as TGTGCCAGCAGTTACTCGATTAGCAATCAGCCCCAGCATTTT.

V gene TRBV20-1 combines with J gene TRBJ2-6; D might be TRBD1 (5 bases). CDR1 is DFQATT and CDR2 is SNEGSKA in the germline V gene (reference sequence). V was shortened by 0 bases and J by 0 bases, with 12 bases between the two germline ends. The CDR3 has 17 residues. This CDR3 reads CSARDAQGFSGANVLTF. CDR3 DNA sequence: TGCAGTGCTAGAGATGCCCAGGGCTTCTCTGGGGCCAACGTCCTGACTTTC.

This clonotype showed up many times. The chain uses TRBV5-1 and TRBJ1-1; TRBD1 is a possible D gene (6 bases). The CDR3 has 13 amino acids. Between the trimmed V and J ends, which lost 1 base and 5 bases, there was a span of 9 bases. Germline V CDR1 and CDR2: SGHRS, YFSETQ. The CDR3 reads CASSLQGRTEAFF. The CDR3, as DNA: TGCGCCAGCAGCTTGCAGGGGAGGACTGAAGCTTTCTTT.

The sample holds many counts of this clonotype. CDR3 nucleotides: TGTGCCAGCAGTGCGGGGGCAGATACGCAGTATTTT. Its protein is CASSAGADTQYF. The chain recombines TRBV2 with TRBJ2-3; possibly TRBD2 for D (6 bases). The CDR3 is 12 residues long. The germline V gene encodes CDR1 SNHLY and CDR2 FYNNEI. The V and J ends lost 4 bases and 4 bases respectively, with 6 bases between them.